Listed below are T cell receptor beta chains from one sample, sequenced in a study of Graves' ophthalmopathy and Graves' hyperthyroidism. TCRdb reprocessed the multiplex PCR reads with MiXCR, giving one entry per CDR3 protein. The sample shows 300,000 to 400,000 distinct CDR3 sequences, 17% of them seen only once. What was sequenced was peripheral blood. The receptors stem from an adult woman with stable Graves' hyperthyroidism. CDR3s include the opening cysteine and the closing phenylalanine or tryptophan. A D gene is named only where the DNA matches it firmly. Not every row has a clone size; where given, it reads once, few, many or a size class.

d_call,clone_size,j_call,v_call,cdr3_aa,cdr3_nt
TRBD2,many,TRBJ2-7,TRBV7-2,CASSLVRTSDEQYF,TGTGCCAGCAGCTTAGTTCGGACTAGCGACGAGCAGTACTTC
TRBD2,few,TRBJ2-5,TRBV7-7,CASSLVRTSGETQYF,TGTGCTAGCAGCTTAGTGCGGACTAGCGGAGAGACCCAGTACTTC
TRBD1,many,TRBJ1-6,TRBV7-3,CASSLTGTETSPLHF,TGTGCCAGCAGCTTAACGGGGACAGAGACTTCACCCCTCCACTTT
-,few,TRBJ2-4,TRBV6-2/TRBV6-3,CARLPGTGKNIQYF,TGTGCCAGACTTCCCGGGACGGGGAAAAACATTCAGTACTTC
TRBD1,-,TRBJ1-2,TRBV10-3,CAISAPGTVHGYTF,TGTGCCATCAGTGCACCCGGGACAGTCCATGGCTACACCTTC
-,many,TRBJ2-2,TRBV2,CASRTGSTHTGELFF,TGTGCCAGCAGGACAGGAAGTACGCACACCGGGGAGCTGTTTTTT
-,many,TRBJ2-5,TRBV14,CASSHTQETQYF,TGTGCCAGCAGCCATACCCAAGAGACCCAGTACTTC
-,few,TRBJ2-6,TRBV28,CASSQPKGGTSGANVLTF,TGTGCCAGCAGTCAGCCTAAGGGCGGTACCTCTGGGGCCAACGTCCTGACTTTC
-,many,TRBJ1-2,TRBV20-1,CSAPPGARIYGYTF,TGCAGTGCTCCCCCGGGGGCGCGGATCTATGGCTACACCTTC
-,-,TRBJ1-2,TRBV6-5,CASSLIATGGGYTF,TGTGCCAGCAGCTTAATTGCGACGGGAGGAGGCTACACCTTC
TRBD1,many,TRBJ2-7,TRBV4-2,CASSPRDRDRPYEQYF,TGTGCCAGCAGCCCGCGGGACCGGGACAGGCCCTACGAGCAGTACTTC
-,many,TRBJ1-6,TRBV6-1,CASSETWGLNFSPLHF,TGTGCCAGCAGTGAAACTTGGGGGCTGAATTTTTCACCCCTCCACTTT
-,-,TRBJ2-1,TRBV5-5,CASSFGGVYNEQFF,TGTGCCAGCAGCTTCGGAGGCGTCTACAATGAGCAGTTCTTC
-,many,TRBJ1-2,TRBV6-2/TRBV6-3,CASKTNRDGNYGYTF,TGTGCCAGCAAGACGAACCGGGACGGAAACTATGGCTACACCTTC
TRBD2,many,TRBJ2-7,TRBV10-3,CAISSASGSYEQYF,TGTGCCATCAGTTCGGCTAGCGGGAGCTACGAGCAGTACTTC
-,-,TRBJ2-7,TRBV4-1,CTSSQDRWAGKKGRYEQYF,TGCACCAGCAGCCAAGATCGGTGGGCAGGAAAAAAGGGTAGATACGAGCAGTACTTC
-,many,TRBJ2-7,TRBV6-1,CASSEETGRPAEQYF,TGTGCCAGCAGTGAAGAGACAGGGAGGCCGGCGGAGCAGTACTTC
TRBD1,many,TRBJ2-5,TRBV2,CASGPGGETQYF,TGTGCCAGCGGTCCAGGGGGAGAGACCCAGTACTTC
-,many,TRBJ2-2,TRBV27,CASSSDQGWDGELFF,TGTGCCAGCAGTTCCGATCAGGGATGGGACGGGGAGCTGTTTTTT
TRBD1,-,TRBJ1-1,TRBV6-1,CASSVGQGRSTEAFF,TGTGCCAGCAGTGTTGGACAGGGGAGGAGCACTGAAGCTTTCTTT
-,many,TRBJ1-2,TRBV6-5,CASSYSRQNYGYTF,TGTGCCAGCAGTTACTCCCGACAAAACTATGGCTACACCTTC
-,many,TRBJ1-1,TRBV19,CASIPAGGGTEAFF,TGTGCCAGTATCCCCGCCGGGGGAGGCACTGAAGCTTTCTTT
-,many,TRBJ2-7,TRBV29-1,CSVERGGRGGEQYF,TGCAGCGTTGAGAGGGGAGGCAGGGGGGGCGAGCAGTACTTC
TRBD1,many,TRBJ1-1,TRBV6-1,CASRSGGVNTEAFF,TGTGCCAGCAGGTCAGGGGGGGTGAACACTGAAGCTTTCTTT
TRBD1,-,TRBJ2-7,TRBV10-3,CAISEYDRGEQYF,TGTGCCATCAGTGAGTATGACAGGGGCGAGCAGTACTTC
-,many,TRBJ1-5,TRBV7-9,CASSVGEGSNQPQHF,TGTGCCAGCAGCGTCGGCGAGGGGAGCAATCAGCCCCAGCATTTT
-,many,TRBJ2-5,TRBV12-3/TRBV12-4,CASSLPLAGAHGTQYF,TGTGCCAGCAGCCTCCCCCTCGCAGGGGCGCACGGGACCCAGTACTTC
-,many,TRBJ1-6,TRBV30,CAWEGESPLHF,TGTGCCTGGGAAGGCGAATCACCCCTCCACTTT
TRBD2,many,TRBJ2-5,TRBV4-1,CASRKGLAANQETQYF,TGCGCCAGCAGAAAGGGACTAGCGGCGAACCAAGAGACCCAGTACTTC
-,many,TRBJ2-7,TRBV11-2,CASSLVGGATLRAQYF,TGTGCCAGCAGCTTAGTCGGAGGGGCCACTCTCCGGGCGCAGTACTTC
TRBD2,few,TRBJ2-4,TRBV28,CASSSGTSGRARMKNIKYF,TGTGCCAGCAGTTCCGGGACTAGCGGGAGGGCCCGCATGAAAAACATTAAGTACTTC
-,many,TRBJ2-7,TRBV20-1,CSARALKGRSYEQYF,TGCAGTGCTAGAGCTCTAAAAGGTCGCTCCTACGAGCAGTACTTC
-,many,TRBJ1-1,TRBV20-1,CSADPRGAEAFF,TGCAGTGCTGACCCCAGGGGTGCTGAAGCTTTCTTT
-,many,TRBJ1-6,TRBV28,CASSLRDPYNSPLHF,TGTGCCAGCAGTTTGAGGGACCCATATAATTCACCCCTCCACTTT
TRBD2,many,TRBJ2-5,TRBV27,CASSPQRGAQETQYF,TGTGCCAGCAGTCCCCAGCGGGGAGCCCAAGAGACCCAGTACTTC